At least ten counts were recorded for the clone carrying this T cell receptor beta chain. Its antigen remains unidentified. This CDR3 is 11 amino acids long. The V and J ends lost 6 bases and 9 bases respectively, with 9 bases between them. Germline-derived CDR1 and CDR2 are SNHLY and FYNNEI. Amplification of TCR beta CDR3 regions used RNA as the template. The study used the HTBI primer set for a first-round RT-PCR of the TCR CDR3. Each CDR3 protein gets one entry after TCRdb re-called the multiplex PCR reads with MiXCR. The table has a few hundred thousand distinct CDR3 sequences, about 18% seen once. Exclusion followed for patients with uncontrolled infection, other autoimmune disease, pregnancy or lactation. Thyroid ultrasound, orbital computed tomography, clinical symptoms, and serum thyroxine and TRAb underpinned diagnoses. The sample originates from a study of T cells in Graves' hyperthyroidism and ophthalmopathy.

Study-wide points: The blood repertoire included most of the expanded thyroid clonotypes above 0.001. The authors' 13 V-J model separated ophthalmopathy from stable hyperthyroidism.

The V and J genes are TRBV2 and TRBJ2-1, with D perhaps TRBD1 or TRBD2 (5 bases each). The origin of this receptor is a man between 18 and 29 years old with Graves' ophthalmopathy. Sequencing was done on a sample of blood. CDR3 amino acids: CASRGVFEQFF. CDR3 nucleotide sequence: TGTGCCAGCAGGGGGGTCTTTGAGCAGTTCTTC.